This record covers a single T cell receptor (beta chain). This clonotype has only a few counts. Its antigen has not been determined. One base away there is no much larger clone; base qualities are not given. The data originate from a study of response to subunit inactivated influenza vaccine (dated by TCRdb to the late 2010s). Some background on the complete study: Deep quantitative profiling of the T cell receptor repertoire was used in the study to follow responses to a trivalent subunit inactivated influenza vaccine. Here is what the overall study found, with its caveats: The authors suggested that each seasonal influenza vaccination may recruit only a limited number of new T cells.

Libraries were prepared through RT-PCR. These reads were obtained on an Illumina HiSeq 2500. In-frame beta chains were kept once TCRdb had trimmed the public reads at Q25 with fastp and called clones with MiXCR. Identical CDR3 proteins give one entry, which carries the most common genes and DNA. The sample table holds around 480,000 distinct CDR3 sequences, of which about 17% were seen once. The ten top clones hold about 3% of the sample. The cysteine opens and the phenylalanine closes a CDR3 of 11 amino acids. This entry keeps only the CDR3 DNA: 33 bases, framed from base 1. Via the germline V gene, CDR1 is ENHRY and CDR2 SYGVKD. The germline V and J ends show losses of 6 bases and 7 bases respectively, and no gene match explains 2 bases of the junction.

The chain uses TRBV10-3 and TRBJ1-1, and TRBD1 matches 7 of the central bases. This specimen consisted of CD4+ T cells sorted from PBMCs, obtained around 25 months after vaccination. The TCR sequence derives from a man in his fifties or sixties who received an inactivated influenza vaccine. Donor details come from another sample of the same person, matched by shared clones. The CDR3 here reads CAIRGQNEAFF. The nucleotide sequence is TGTGCCATCAGGGGACAGAATGAAGCTTTCTTT.